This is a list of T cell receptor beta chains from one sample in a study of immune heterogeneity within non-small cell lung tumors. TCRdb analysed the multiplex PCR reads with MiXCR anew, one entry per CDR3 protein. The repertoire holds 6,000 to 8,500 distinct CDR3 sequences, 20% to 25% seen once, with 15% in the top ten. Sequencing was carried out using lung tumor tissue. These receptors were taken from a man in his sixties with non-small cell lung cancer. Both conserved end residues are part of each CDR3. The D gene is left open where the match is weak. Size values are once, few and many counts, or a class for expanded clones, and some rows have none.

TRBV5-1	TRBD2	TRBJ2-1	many	TGCGCCAGCAGCTTAGAAGCGGGAGGGAACTACAATGAGCAGTTCTTC	CASSLEAGGNYNEQFF
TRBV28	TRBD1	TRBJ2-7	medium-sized	TGTGCCACACAGGGGCGCTACGAGCAGTACTTC	CATQGRYEQYF
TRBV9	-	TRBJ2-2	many	TGTGCCAGCGACCCGACAGGGAACACCGGGGAGCTGTTTTTT	CASDPTGNTGELFF
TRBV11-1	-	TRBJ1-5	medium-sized	TGTGCCAGCAGCGTGACAGCCCTTGAATTCTATAGCAATCAGCCCCAGCATTTT	CASSVTALEFYSNQPQHF
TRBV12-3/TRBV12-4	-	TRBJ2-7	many	TGTGCCAGCAGCAACTTCGGAGCCCCCTACGAGCAGTACTTC	CASSNFGAPYEQYF
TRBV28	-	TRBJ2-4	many	TGTGCCAGCAGTTTATTCGGGGCGGGGGCCAAAAACATTCAGTACTTC	CASSLFGAGAKNIQYF
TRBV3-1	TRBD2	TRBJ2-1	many	TGTGCCAGCCGCCAGCGGGGGGGGAGCTCCTACAATGAGCAGTTCTTC	CASRQRGGSSYNEQFF
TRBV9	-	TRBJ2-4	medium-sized	TGTGCCAGCAGCCGGGGCGGGGAAAACATTCAGTACTTC	CASSRGGENIQYF
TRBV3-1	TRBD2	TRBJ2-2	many	TGTGCCAGCAGCCAACCCAGGACTAGCGGCCCCGGGGAGCTGTTTTTT	CASSQPRTSGPGELFF
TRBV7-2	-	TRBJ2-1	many	TGTGCCAGCAGAAATCAGGGGTTCTCCTACAATGAGCAGTTCTTC	CASRNQGFSYNEQFF
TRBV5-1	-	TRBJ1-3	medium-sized	TGCGCCAGCAGCTTGATGATCTCTGGAAACACCATATATTTT	CASSLMISGNTIYF
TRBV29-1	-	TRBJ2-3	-	TGCAGCGCTGCTTTTGAGTTGGTCCGAGATACGCAGTATTTT	CSAAFELVRDTQYF
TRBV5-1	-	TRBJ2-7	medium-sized	TGCGCCAGCAGCTTCGGATTGAGCAGCGGGCGAAACTACGAGCAGTACTTC	CASSFGLSSGRNYEQYF
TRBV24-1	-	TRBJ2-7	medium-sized	TGTGCCACCAGTGACACTGGGACATTCCCCTACGAGCAGTACTTC	CATSDTGTFPYEQYF
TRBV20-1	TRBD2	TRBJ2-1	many	TGCAGTGCTAGAGATGGGACTAGCGACAATGAGCAGTTCTTC	CSARDGTSDNEQFF
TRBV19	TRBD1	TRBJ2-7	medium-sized	TGTGCCACCACTCCCGGGACAGGGACCTACGAGCAGTACTTC	CATTPGTGTYEQYF
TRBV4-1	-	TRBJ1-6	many	TGCGCCAGCAGCCAAGATCCGGACCCAATACCCCTCCACTTT	CASSQDPDPIPLHF
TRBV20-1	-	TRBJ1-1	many	TGCAGTGTTAATTCCCTTGGGAACACTGAAGCTTTCTTT	CSVNSLGNTEAFF
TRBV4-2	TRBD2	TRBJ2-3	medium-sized	TGTGCCAGCAGCCAAGCGACTAGCGGGAGAGGGGGGTACGGCACAGATACGCAGTATTTT	CASSQATSGRGGYGTDTQYF
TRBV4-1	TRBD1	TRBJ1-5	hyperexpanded	TGCGCCAGCAGCCAAGGGGGACAGGGGGAAGGGCCCCAGCATTTT	CASSQGGQGEGPQHF
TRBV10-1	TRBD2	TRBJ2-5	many	TGCGCCAGCCAAGCGGGGGGCCGAGAGACCCAGTACTTC	CASQAGGRETQYF
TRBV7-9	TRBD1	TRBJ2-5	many	TGTGCCAGCAGCCCCAGGACAGGACAAGAGACCCAGTACTTC	CASSPRTGQETQYF
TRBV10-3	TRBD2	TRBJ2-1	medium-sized	TGTGCCATCAGTGACCGCGGGAGGAAATACAATGAGCAGTTCTTC	CAISDRGRKYNEQFF
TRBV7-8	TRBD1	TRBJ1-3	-	TGTGCCAGCAGCCTAATCGCCGGGACAGATGGCTCTGGAAACACCATATATTTT	CASSLIAGTDGSGNTIYF
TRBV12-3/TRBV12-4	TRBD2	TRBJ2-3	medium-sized	TGTGCCAGCAGTTTTCGTGGGAGGGATAGCACAGATACGCAGTATTTT	CASSFRGRDSTDTQYF
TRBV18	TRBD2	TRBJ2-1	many	TGTGCCAGCTCACCTCCGGGACTAAACAATGAGCAGTTCTTC	CASSPPGLNNEQFF
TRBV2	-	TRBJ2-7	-	TGTGCCAGCAGTGAGATTGTGGGAGACGACGAGCAGTACTTC	CASSEIVGDDEQYF
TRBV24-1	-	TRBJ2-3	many	TGTGCCACCAGTGATTTTACCGGGACACAACAAGATACGCAGTATTTT	CATSDFTGTQQDTQYF